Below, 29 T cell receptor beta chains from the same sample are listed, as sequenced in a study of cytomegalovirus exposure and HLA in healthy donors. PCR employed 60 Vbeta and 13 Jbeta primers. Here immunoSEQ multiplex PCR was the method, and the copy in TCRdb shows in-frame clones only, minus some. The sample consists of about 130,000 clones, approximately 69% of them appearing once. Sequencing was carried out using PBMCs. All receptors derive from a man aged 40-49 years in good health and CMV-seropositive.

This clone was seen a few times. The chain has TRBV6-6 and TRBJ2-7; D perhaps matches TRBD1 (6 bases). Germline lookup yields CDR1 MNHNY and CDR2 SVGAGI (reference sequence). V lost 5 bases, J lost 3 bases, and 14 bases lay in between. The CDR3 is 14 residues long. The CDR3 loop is CASSTGSLFYEQYF. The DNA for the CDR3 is TGTGCCAGCAGTACAGGGTCCCTATTCTACGAGCAGTACTTC.

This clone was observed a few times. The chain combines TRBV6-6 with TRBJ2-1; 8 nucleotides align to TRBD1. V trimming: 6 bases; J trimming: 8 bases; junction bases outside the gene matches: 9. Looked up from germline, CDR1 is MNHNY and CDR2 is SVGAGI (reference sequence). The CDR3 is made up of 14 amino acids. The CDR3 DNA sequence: TGTGCCAGCAGACCTTCAGGGGGCGGGGATGAGCAGTTCTTC. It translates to CASRPSGGGDEQFF.

CDR3 loop: CASSALGLAGESYEQYF. CDR3 sequence (DNA): TGTGCCAGCAGTGCCTTGGGGCTAGCGGGGGAGAGCTACGAGCAGTACTTC. This sequence joins TRBV25-1 and TRBJ2-7, with 10 bases aligning to TRBD2. There are 17 residues in the CDR3. V shed 4 bases, J shed 3 bases, and the junction held 12 bases outside the gene matches. Germline V gives CDR1 MGHDK, CDR2 SYGVNS.

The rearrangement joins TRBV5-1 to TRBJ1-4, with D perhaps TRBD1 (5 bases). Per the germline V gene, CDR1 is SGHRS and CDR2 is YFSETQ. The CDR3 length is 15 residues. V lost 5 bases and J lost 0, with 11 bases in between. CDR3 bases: TGCGCCAGCAGGGCCGGGGGTGCAACTAATGAAAAACTGTTTTTT. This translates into CASRAGGATNEKLFF. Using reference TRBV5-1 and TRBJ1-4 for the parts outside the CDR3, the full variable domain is KAGVTQTPRYLIKTRGQQVTLSCSPISGHRSVSWYQQTPGQGLQFLFEYFSETQRNKGNFPGRFSGRQFSNSRSEMNVSTLELGDSALYLCASRAGGATNEKLFFGSGTQLSVL.

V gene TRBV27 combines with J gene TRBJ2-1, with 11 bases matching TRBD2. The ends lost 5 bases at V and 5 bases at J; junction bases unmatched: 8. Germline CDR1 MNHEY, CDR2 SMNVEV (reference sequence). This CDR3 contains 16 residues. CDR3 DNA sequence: TGTGCCAGCAGTGACCTTCTAGCGGGAGGACACAATGAGCAGTTCTTC. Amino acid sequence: CASSDLLAGGHNEQFF.

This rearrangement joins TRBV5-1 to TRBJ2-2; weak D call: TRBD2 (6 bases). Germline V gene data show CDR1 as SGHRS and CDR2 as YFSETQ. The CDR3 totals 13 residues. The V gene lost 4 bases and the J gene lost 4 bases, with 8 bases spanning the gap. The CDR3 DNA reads TGCGCCAGCAGCGGACTACTCACCGGGGAGCTGTTTTTT. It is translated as CASSGLLTGELFF.

The CDR3 DNA sequence: TGCGCCAGCAGCTTCACTAGCGGGTTTGCCGGGGAGCTGTTTTTT. Protein product: CASSFTSGFAGELFF. The V call is TRBV5-1, the J call TRBJ2-2; TRBD2 aligns across 9 bases. Losses at the gene ends were 2 bases for V and 6 bases for J; bases not matched to a gene: 5. CDR1 and CDR2 from the germline V gene are SGHRS and YFSETQ. This CDR3 comprises 15 residues.

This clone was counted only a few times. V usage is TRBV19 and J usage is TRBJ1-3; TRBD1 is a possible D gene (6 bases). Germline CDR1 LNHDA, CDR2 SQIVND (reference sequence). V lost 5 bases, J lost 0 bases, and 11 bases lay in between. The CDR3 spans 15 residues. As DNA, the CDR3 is TGTGCCAGTAGTCCGGACAGATACTCTGGAAACACCATATATTTT. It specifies CASSPDRYSGNTIYF.

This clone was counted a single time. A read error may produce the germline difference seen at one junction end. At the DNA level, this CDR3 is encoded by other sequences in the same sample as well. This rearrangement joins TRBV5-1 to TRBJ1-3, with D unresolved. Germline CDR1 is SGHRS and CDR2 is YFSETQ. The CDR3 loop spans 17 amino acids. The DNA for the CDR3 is TGCGCTAGCAGCTCCCCCTTAGAAGAGAGCTCTGGAAACACCATATATTTT. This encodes CASSSPLEESSGNTIYF. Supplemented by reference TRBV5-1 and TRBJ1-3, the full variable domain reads KAGVTQTPRYLIKTRGQQVTLSCSPISGHRSVSWYQQTPGQGLQFLFEYFSETQRNKGNFPGRFSGRQFSNSRSEMNVSTLELGDSALYLCASSSPLEESSGNTIYFGEGSWLTVV.

CDR3 in amino acids: CASSAEPSGLTDYGYTF. For the CDR3, the DNA is TGTGCCAGCAGCGCCGAACCTTCAGGGCTTACGGACTATGGCTACACCTTC. The J gene is TRBJ1-2, the V gene TRBV5-5, with a weak D call TRBD1 (5 bases). The CDR3 is made up of 17 amino acids. Per germline, CDR1 SGHKS and CDR2 YYEKEE (reference sequence). V was trimmed by 4 bases and J by 3 bases, leaving 22 bases between them.

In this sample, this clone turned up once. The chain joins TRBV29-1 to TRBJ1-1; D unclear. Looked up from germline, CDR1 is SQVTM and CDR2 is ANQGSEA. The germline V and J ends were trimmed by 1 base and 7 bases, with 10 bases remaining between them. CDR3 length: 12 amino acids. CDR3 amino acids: CSVEGRALEAFF. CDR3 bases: TGCAGCGTTGAAGGGAGGGCCCTTGAAGCTTTCTTT.

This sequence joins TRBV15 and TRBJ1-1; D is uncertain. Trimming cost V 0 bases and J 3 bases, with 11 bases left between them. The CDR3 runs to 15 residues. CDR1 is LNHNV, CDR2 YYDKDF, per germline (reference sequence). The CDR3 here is CATSRDLSFDTEAFF. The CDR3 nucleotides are TGTGCCACCAGCAGAGATTTGTCTTTCGACACTGAAGCTTTCTTT.

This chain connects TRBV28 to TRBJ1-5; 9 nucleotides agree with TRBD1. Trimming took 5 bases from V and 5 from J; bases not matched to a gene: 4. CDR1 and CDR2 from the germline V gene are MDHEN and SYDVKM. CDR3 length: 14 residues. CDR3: CASSNRGQDQPQHF. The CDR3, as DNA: TGTGCCAGCAGTAACAGGGGGCAGGATCAGCCCCAGCATTTT.

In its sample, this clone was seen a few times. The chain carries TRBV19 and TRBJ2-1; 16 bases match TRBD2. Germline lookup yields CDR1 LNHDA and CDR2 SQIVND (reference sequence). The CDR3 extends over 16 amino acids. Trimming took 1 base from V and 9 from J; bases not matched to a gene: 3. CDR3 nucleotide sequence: TGTGCCAGTAGTATAGTAGGGACTAGCGGGAGGGGTGAGCAGTTCTTC. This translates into CASSIVGTSGRGEQFF.

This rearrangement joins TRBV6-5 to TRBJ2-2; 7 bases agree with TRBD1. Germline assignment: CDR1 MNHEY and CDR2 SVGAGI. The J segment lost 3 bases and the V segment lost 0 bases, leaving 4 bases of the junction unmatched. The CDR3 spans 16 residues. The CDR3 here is CASSYSDRVDTGELFF. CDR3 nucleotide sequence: TGTGCCAGCAGTTACTCAGACAGGGTGGACACCGGGGAGCTGTTTTTT.

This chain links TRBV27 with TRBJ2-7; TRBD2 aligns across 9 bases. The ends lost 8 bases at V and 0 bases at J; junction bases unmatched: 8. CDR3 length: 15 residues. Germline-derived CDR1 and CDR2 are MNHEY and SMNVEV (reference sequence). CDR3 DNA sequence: TGTGCCAGCGCTGCAGCGGGAGGACTCTCCTACGAGCAGTACTTC. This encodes CASAAAGGLSYEQYF.

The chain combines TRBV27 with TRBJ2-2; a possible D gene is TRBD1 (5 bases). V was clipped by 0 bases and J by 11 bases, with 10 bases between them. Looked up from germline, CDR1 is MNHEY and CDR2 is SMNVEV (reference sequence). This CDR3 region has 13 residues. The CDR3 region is CASSLSGVPELFF. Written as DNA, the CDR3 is TGTGCCAGCAGTTTATCAGGGGTCCCAGAGCTGTTTTTT.

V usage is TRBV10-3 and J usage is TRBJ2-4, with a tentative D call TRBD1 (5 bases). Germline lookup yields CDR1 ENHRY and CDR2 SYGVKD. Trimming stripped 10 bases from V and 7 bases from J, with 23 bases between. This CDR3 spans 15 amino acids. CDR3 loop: CATPLGQAQPNIQYF. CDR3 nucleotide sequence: TGTGCCACCCCCTTGGGGCAGGCTCAACCCAACATTCAGTACTTC.

CDR3 in amino acids: CASSRSSGGAGTDTQYF. The CDR3, as DNA: TGTGCCAGCAGTAGGTCTAGCGGGGGGGCGGGCACAGATACGCAGTATTTT. The chain combines TRBV2 with TRBJ2-3; 12 bases fit TRBD2. J was trimmed by 1 base and V by 5 bases; bases with no gene match: 7. In germline, CDR1 is SNHLY, CDR2 FYNNEI. This CDR3 comprises 17 residues.

For the CDR3, the DNA is TGTGCCAGCTTTGAAGTGGGACTAGTGAGGGCGGAGACCCAGTACTTC. Amino acids: CASFEVGLVRAETQYF. This sequence joins TRBV2 and TRBJ2-5, with 8 bases identical to TRBD2. J gave up 5 bases and V 8 bases, and 16 bases lay outside the gene matches. Germline loops: CDR1 SNHLY, CDR2 FYNNEI. CDR3 length: 16 amino acids.

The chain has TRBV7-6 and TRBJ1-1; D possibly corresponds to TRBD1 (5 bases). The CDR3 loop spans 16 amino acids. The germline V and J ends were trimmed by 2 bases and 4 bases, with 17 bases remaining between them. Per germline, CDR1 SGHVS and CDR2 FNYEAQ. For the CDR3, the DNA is TGTGCCAGCAGCTTAAGCCGGCCCGAAAGGGGCACTGAAGCTTTCTTT. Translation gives CASSLSRPERGTEAFF.

The CDR3, as DNA: TGTGCCAGCGGGGGGTGGAGCACAGATACGCAGTATTTT. Its translation is CASGGWSTDTQYF. This chain uses TRBV2 with TRBJ2-3; D is perhaps TRBD2 (6 bases). The CDR3 has 13 residues. From germline, CDR1 is SNHLY and CDR2 FYNNEI. Trimming removed 8 bases at V and 0 bases at J, with 9 bases between.

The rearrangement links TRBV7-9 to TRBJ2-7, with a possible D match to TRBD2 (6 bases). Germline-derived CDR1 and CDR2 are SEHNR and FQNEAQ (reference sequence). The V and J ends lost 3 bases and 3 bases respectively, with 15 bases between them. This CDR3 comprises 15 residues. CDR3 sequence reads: CASSFLTGGLYEQYF. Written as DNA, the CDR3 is TGTGCCAGCAGCTTCCTAACCGGGGGTCTCTACGAGCAGTACTTC.

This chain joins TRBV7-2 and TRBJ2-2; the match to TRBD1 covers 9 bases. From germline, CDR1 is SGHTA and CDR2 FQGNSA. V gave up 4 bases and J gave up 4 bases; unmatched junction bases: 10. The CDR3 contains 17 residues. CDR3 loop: CASSSVPGQGPTGELFF. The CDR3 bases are TGTGCCAGCAGCTCCGTTCCGGGACAGGGTCCCACCGGGGAGCTGTTTTTT.

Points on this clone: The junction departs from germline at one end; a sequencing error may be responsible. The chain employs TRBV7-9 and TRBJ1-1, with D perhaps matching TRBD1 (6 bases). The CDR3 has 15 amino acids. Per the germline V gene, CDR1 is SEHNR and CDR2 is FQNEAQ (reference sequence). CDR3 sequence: CSSSLALGGRAEAFF. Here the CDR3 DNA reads TGTTCCAGCAGCTTAGCTCTAGGGGGAAGGGCTGAAGCTTTCTTT.

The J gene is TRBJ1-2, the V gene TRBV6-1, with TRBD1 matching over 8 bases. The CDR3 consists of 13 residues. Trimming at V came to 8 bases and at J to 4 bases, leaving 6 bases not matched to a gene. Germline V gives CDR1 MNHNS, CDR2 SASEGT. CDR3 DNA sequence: TGTGCCAGCGGGACAGGTTTTTTCTATGGCTACACCTTC. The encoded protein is CASGTGFFYGYTF.

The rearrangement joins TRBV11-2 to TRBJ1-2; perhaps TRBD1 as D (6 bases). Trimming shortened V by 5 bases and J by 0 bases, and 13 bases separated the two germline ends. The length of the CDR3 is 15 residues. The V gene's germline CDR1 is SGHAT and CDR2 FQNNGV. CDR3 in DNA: TGTGCCAGCAGCCCTAGGGACACTACTAACTATGGCTACACCTTC. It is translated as CASSPRDTTNYGYTF.

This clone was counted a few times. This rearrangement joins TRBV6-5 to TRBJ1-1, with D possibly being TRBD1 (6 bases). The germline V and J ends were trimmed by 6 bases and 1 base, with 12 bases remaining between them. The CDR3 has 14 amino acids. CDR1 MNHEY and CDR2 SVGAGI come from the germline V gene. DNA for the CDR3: TGTGCCAGCAGACCGGGACAAACGAACACTGAAGCTTTCTTT. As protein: CASRPGQTNTEAFF.

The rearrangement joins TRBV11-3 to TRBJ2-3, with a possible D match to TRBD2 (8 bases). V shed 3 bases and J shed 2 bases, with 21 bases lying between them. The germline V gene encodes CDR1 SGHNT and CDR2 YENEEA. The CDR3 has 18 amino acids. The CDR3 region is CASSFPGGAGANTDTQYF. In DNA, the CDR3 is TGTGCCAGCAGCTTCCCAGGGGGAGCGGGGGCCAACACAGATACGCAGTATTTT.